This T cell receptor beta chain appears in the sequencing data of a study of T cells in women clearing cervical HPV infection. CDR3 length: 14 residues. V was clipped by 2 bases and J by 2 bases; unmatched bases: 0. General study points: Combining TCR richness with V gene abundances gave around 0.83 AUC.

In regard to this clone: Its antigen is undetermined. Coverage ceases 3 residues before the CDR3 finishes, and the germline J gene fills in the end.

The repertoire was sequenced with immunoSEQ multiplex PCR; TCRdb's copy has only in-frame clones and lacks some. Its table lists about 40,000 clones. This TCR derives from a woman aged 18 to 69 with a cervical HPV16 infection that either progressed to CIN3+ or cleared (not recorded which). This sequence joins TRBV23-1 and TRBJ1-5; TRBD1 matches 7 bases. TRBV23-1 is given ORF status, its function remaining uncertain. The specimen sequenced was blood buffy coat. The CDR3 here is CASSQGTGNQPQHF. The CDR3 bases that were read are TGCGCCAGCAGTCAAGGGACAGGCAATCAGCCC.